This T cell receptor beta chain was profiled in a study of T cells in Graves' hyperthyroidism and ophthalmopathy. Across the study: Peripheral blood was drawn at first diagnosis, prior to all treatment. Points from the study as a whole: Patients with ophthalmopathy were separated from those with stable hyperthyroidism by a 13 V-J model.

Regions amplified from RNA transcripts were the TCR beta CDR3 regions. The HTBI primer set served for first-round RT-PCR of the TCR CDR3. From the multiplex PCR reads, TCRdb called clonotypes with MiXCR, one entry per CDR3 protein. The sample records about 400,000 distinct CDR3 sequences, 13% being singletons. The J segment lost 2 bases and the V segment lost 4 bases, leaving 7 bases of the junction unmatched. CDR3 size: 15 residues. Germline CDR1 reads LNHDA; CDR2 reads SQIVND (reference sequence). No ophthalmopathy progression within 18 months constituted stable Graves' hyperthyroidism. This clonotype appeared a few times. Its target is not known.

The chain links TRBV19 to TRBJ2-7, with 8 bases aligning to TRBD2. The TCR comes from a woman younger than 30 with Graves' hyperthyroidism. The sample taken for sequencing was blood. Written as DNA, the CDR3 is TGTGCCAGTAGTAACGGGGGGGAGTTCACCTACGAGCAGTACTTC. This translates into CASSNGGEFTYEQYF.